In its sample, the clone carrying this TCR beta chain was seen a few times. These data come from a study of CD8 T cells in ankylosing spondylitis. Germline V CDR1 and CDR2: SEHNR, FQNEAQ (reference sequence). CDR3 length: 12 residues. V lost 8 bases and J 1 base, leaving 8 bases between the germline ends. MiXCR was run by TCRdb on the 5' RACE reads, yielding one entry per CDR3 protein. The top ten hold about an eighth of the sample, which has 300,000 to 400,000 distinct CDR3 sequences, approximately 22% seen once. The rearrangement uses TRBV7-9 and TRBJ1-1; D unclear. The sequenced sample was blood, either unsorted or a sorted T cell fraction (not recorded which). The TCR was taken from a male donor with ankylosing spondylitis or in good health (not recorded which). The CDR3 reads CASAHQNTEAFF. CDR3 coding DNA: TGTGCCAGCGCGCACCAGAACACTGAAGCTTTCTTT.